A selection of T cell receptor beta chains follows, all from one sample in a study of CXCR3-negative and CXCR3-positive naive CD8 T cells. TCRdb re-analyzed the 5' RACE reads; it lists each CDR3 protein once, without DNA. This sample's clone table lists just under 45,000 distinct CDR3 sequences. The sample consisted of memory CD8+ T cells from blood. The source is a human donor in good health. Some clones in this sample may be carry-over from other donors' samples. CDR3s include the opening cysteine and the closing phenylalanine or tryptophan.

V	J	CDR3
TRBV6-4	TRBJ2-1	CASSTSGGASNEQFF
TRBV5-8	TRBJ2-2	CASSGGQGEDTGELFF
TRBV20-1	TRBJ1-5	CSAAERYGNQPQHF
TRBV12-3/TRBV12-4	TRBJ2-7	CASSYRAHEQYF
TRBV3-1	TRBJ2-5	CASSQDRAGMETRYF
TRBV28	TRBJ2-7	CASSSPRGGDEQYF
TRBV28	TRBJ2-3	CASSLPGAGAGDTQYF
TRBV28	TRBJ2-5	CASSFDRAAQETQYF
TRBV7-9	TRBJ2-7	CASSPPGGPDYEQYF
TRBV12-3/TRBV12-4	TRBJ2-1	CASSLTSAGEFYNEQFF
TRBV7-9	TRBJ2-2	CASSSDGQGNTGELFF
TRBV2	TRBJ2-1	CASNEWGNSYNEQFF
TRBV6-2/TRBV6-3	TRBJ2-5	CASSYGSSAETQYF
TRBV7-2	TRBJ2-1	CASSSTYLGSYNEQFF
TRBV28	TRBJ2-7	CASSPTGTLPAYEQYF
TRBV7-9	TRBJ1-3	CASSLVDSLWERTGNTIYF
TRBV7-9	TRBJ1-1	CASSLDRDEAFF
TRBV10-3	TRBJ1-2	CATATGAGYTF
TRBV27	TRBJ2-7	CASSIAGGSEQYF